This T cell receptor (beta chain) stems from a study of glioma-infiltrating T cells. Trimming pared 6 bases from V and 6 bases from J, leaving 17 bases between. The CDR3 runs 14 residues. From germline, CDR1 is MNHNS and CDR2 SASEGT. Amplification of TCR alpha and beta CDR3 regions from RNA used iRepertoire nested multiplex PCR. Input was roughly 85-450 ng of tissue mRNA or PBMC total RNA. MiXCR, run by TCRdb on the multiplex PCR reads, gives a single entry per CDR3 protein. The table shows about 380,000 distinct CDR3 sequences, with roughly two fifths occurring only once. Study-wide points: Patients with low tissue-blood divergence carried a signature set of shared blood CDR3 motifs. Only very few CDR3 sequences appeared in both tissue and blood. Tissue-blood divergence was below expectation in non-neoplastic patients, above in gliomas.

This clonotype was seen at least ten times. No antigen is known for it. The source material was glioma tissue, nonneoplastic brain tissue, or PBMCs (not recorded which). This clonotype was sampled from a human donor with low-grade glioma or glioblastoma, undergoing nonglioma brain surgery, or in good health (not recorded which). This chain connects TRBV6-1 to TRBJ1-2; no reliable D call. CDR3 nucleotide sequence: TGTGCCAGCAGCCGGGTGGCAAACCGTGATGGCTACACCTTC. This translates into CASSRVANRDGYTF.